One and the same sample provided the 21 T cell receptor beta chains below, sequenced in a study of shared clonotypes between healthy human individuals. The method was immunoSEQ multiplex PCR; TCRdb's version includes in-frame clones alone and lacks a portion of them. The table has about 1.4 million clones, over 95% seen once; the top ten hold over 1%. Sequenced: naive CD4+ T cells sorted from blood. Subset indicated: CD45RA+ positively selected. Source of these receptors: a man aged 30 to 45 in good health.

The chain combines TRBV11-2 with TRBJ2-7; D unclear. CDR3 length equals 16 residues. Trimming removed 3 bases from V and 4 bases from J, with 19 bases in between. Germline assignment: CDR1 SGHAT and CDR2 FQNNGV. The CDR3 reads CASSFFVSPTGYEQYF. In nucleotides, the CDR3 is TGTGCCAGCAGCTTTTTCGTCTCTCCGACGGGTTACGAGCAGTACTTC. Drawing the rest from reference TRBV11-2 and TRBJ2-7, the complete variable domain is EAGVAQSPRYKIIEKRQSVAFWCNPISGHATLYWYQQILGQGPKLLIQFQNNGVVDDSQLPKDRFSAERLKGVDSTLKIQPAKLEDSAVYLCASSFFVSPTGYEQYFGPGTRLTVT.

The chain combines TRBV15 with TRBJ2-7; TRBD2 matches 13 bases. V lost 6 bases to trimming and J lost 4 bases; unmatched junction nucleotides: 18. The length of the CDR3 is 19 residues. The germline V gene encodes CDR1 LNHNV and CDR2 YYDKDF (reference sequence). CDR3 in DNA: TGTGCCACCAGACCTAGATTGAATACTAGCGGGAGGGCAAGGTACGAGCAGTACTTC. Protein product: CATRPRLNTSGRARYEQYF.

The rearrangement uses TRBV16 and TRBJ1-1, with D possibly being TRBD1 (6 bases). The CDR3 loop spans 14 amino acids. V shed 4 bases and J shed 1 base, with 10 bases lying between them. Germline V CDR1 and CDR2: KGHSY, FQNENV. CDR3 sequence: CASSLGQRNTEAFF. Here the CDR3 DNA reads TGTGCCAGCAGCCTCGGACAGCGGAACACTGAAGCTTTCTTT.

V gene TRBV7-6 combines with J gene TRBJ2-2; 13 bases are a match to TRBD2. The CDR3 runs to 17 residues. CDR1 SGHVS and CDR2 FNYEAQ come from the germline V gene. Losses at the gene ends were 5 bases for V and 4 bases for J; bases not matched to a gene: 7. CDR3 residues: CASSERTSGRGTGELFF. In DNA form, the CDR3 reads TGTGCCAGCAGCGAACGGACTAGCGGGAGAGGCACCGGGGAGCTGTTTTTT.

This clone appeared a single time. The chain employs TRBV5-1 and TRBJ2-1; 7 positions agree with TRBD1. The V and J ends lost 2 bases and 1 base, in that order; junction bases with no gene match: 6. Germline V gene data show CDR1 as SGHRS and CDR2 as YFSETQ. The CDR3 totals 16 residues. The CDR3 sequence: CASSLRQGPSYNEQFF. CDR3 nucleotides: TGCGCCAGCAGCTTAAGACAGGGACCGTCCTACAATGAGCAGTTCTTC. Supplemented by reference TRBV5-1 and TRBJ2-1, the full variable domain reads KAGVTQTPRYLIKTRGQQVTLSCSPISGHRSVSWYQQTPGQGLQFLFEYFSETQRNKGNFPGRFSGRQFSNSRSEMNVSTLELGDSALYLCASSLRQGPSYNEQFFGPGTRLTVL.

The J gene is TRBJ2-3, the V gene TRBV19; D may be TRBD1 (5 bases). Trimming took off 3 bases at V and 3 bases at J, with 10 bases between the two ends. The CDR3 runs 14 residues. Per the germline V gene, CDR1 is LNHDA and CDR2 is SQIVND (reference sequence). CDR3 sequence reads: CASSIRTHTDTQYF. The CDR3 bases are TGTGCCAGTAGTATCCGGACACATACAGATACGCAGTATTTT. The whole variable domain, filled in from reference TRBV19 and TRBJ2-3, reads DGGITQSPKYLFRKEGQNVTLSCEQNLNHDAMYWYRQDPGQGLRLIYYSQIVNDFQKGDIAEGYSVSREKKESFPLTVTSAQKNPTAFYLCASSIRTHTDTQYFGPGTRLTVL.

CDR3 nucleotides: TGTGCCAGCACCAACGGGACTAGCGTATACAATGAGCAGTTCTTC. Translating gives CASTNGTSVYNEQFF. The chain has TRBV6-1 and TRBJ2-1, with 10 bases lining up with TRBD2. The V gene end was trimmed by 7 bases and the J gene end by 4 bases; junction bases not matched to a gene: 7. The CDR3 loop spans 15 amino acids. The germline V gene encodes CDR1 MNHNS and CDR2 SASEGT.

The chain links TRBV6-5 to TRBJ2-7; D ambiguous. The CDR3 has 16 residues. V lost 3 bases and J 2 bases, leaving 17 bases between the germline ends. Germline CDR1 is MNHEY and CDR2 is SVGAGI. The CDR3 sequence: CASSYSLTAPPYEQYF. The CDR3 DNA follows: TGTGCCAGCAGTTATTCCCTAACAGCACCTCCCTACGAGCAGTACTTC.

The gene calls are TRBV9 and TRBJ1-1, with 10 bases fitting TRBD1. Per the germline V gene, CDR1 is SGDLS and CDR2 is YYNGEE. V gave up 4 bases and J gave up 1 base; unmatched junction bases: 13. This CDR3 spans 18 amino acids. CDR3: CASSPGSDRGLRNTEAFF. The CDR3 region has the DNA TGTGCCAGCAGCCCAGGGAGTGACAGGGGGCTCCGGAACACTGAAGCTTTCTTT.

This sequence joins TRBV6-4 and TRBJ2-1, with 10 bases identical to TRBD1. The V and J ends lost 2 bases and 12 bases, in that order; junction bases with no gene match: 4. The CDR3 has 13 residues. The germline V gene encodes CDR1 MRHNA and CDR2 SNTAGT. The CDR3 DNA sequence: TGTGCCAGCAGTGACACCCGGGACAGGGGGCAGTTCTTC. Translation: CASSDTRDRGQFF.

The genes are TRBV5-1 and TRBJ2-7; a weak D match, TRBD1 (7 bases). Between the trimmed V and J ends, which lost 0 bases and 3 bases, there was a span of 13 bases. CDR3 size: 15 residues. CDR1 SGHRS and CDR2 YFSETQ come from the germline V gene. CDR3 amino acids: CASSLAAGGLYEQYF. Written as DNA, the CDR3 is TGCGCCAGCAGCTTGGCCGCAGGGGGGCTCTACGAGCAGTACTTC.

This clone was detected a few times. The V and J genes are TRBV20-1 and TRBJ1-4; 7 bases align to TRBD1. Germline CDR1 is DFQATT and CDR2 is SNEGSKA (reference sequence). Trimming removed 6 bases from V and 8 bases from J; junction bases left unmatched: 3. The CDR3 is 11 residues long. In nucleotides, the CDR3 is TGCAGTGCGTGGGACAGCGAAAAACTGTTTTTT. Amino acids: CSAWDSEKLFF.

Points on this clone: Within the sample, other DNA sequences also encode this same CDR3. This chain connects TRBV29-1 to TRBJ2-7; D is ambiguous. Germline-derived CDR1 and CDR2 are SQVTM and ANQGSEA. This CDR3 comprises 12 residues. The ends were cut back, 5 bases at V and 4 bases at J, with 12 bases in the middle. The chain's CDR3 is CSVLAGAYEQYF. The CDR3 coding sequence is TGCAGCGTTCTTGCCGGAGCTTACGAGCAGTACTTC.

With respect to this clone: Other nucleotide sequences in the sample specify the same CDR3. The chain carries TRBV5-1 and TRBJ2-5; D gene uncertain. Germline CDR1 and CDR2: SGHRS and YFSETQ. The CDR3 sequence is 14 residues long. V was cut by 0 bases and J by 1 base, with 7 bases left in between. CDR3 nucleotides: TGCGCCAGCAGCTTGGGGCCGTCCCAAGAGACCCAGTACTTC. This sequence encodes CASSLGPSQETQYF.

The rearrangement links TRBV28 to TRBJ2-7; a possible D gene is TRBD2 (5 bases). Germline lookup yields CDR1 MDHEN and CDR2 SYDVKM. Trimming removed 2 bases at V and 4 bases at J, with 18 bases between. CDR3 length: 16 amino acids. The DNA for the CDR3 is TGTGCCAGCAGTTTAAGGCGGGCGGTAGATGTATACGAGCAGTACTTC. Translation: CASSLRRAVDVYEQYF.

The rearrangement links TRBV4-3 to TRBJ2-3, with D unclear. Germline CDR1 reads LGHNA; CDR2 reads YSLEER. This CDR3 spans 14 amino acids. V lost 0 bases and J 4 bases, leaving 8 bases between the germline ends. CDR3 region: CASSQDLPSDTQYF. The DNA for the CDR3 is TGCGCCAGCAGCCAAGATCTACCCTCAGATACGCAGTATTTT.

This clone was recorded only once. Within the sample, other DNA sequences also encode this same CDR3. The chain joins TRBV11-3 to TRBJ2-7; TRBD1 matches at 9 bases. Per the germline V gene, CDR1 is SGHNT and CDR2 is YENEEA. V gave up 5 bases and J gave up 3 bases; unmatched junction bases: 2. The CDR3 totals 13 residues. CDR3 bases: TGTGCCAGCAGCCGGGGACAGGGCTACGAGCAGTACTTC. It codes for CASSRGQGYEQYF.

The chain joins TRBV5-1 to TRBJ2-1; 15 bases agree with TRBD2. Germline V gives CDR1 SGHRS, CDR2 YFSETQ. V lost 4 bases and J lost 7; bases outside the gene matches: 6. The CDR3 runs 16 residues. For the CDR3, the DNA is TGCGCCAGCAGCAAGGGACTAGCGGGAGGCGGGAATGAGCAGTTCTTC. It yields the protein CASSKGLAGGGNEQFF.

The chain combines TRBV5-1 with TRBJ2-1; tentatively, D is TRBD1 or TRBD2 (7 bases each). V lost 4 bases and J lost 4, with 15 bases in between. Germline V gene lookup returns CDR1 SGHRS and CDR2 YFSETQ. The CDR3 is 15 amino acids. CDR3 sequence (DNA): TGCGCCAGCAGCCCCGAGCAGGGGGGGTACAATGAGCAGTTCTTC. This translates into CASSPEQGGYNEQFF.

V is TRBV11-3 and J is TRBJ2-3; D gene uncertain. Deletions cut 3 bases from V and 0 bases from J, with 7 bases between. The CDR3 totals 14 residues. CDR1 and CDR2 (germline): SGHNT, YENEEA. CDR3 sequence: CASSFSLSTDTQYF. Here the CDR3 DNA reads TGTGCCAGCAGCTTTTCGCTGAGCACAGATACGCAGTATTTT.

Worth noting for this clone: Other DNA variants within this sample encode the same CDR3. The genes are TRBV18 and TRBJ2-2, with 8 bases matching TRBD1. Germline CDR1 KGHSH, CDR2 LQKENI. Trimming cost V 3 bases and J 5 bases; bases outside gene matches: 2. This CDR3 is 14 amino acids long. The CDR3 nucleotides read TGTGCCAGCTCACCCAGGGGGCGAACCGGGGAGCTGTTTTTT. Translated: CASSPRGRTGELFF. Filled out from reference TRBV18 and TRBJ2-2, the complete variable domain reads NAGVMQNPRHLVRRRGQEARLRCSPMKGHSHVYWYRQLPEEGLKFMVYLQKENIIDESGMPKERFSAEFPKEGPSILRIQQVVRGDSAAYFCASSPRGRTGELFFGEGSRLTVL.